The 28 T cell receptor beta chains given below trace back to one sample, sequenced in a study of regulatory T cells in long-lasting Graves disease. Time point in this sample: newly diagnosed GD, antithyroid drugs for less than 3 months. After RNA was extracted from PBMCs, the TCR library was made from it. Construction of TCR beta libraries relied on iRepertoire HTBI primers and on Arm-PCR targeting CDR3 regions. In TCRdb, the multiplex PCR reads were re-called with MiXCR into one record per CDR3 protein. The data show hundreds of thousands of distinct CDR3 sequences, about 16% seen once. This sample was shared with a second study, whose subject was T cells in Graves' hyperthyroidism and ophthalmopathy.

The sequencing used peripheral blood mononuclear cells (PBMCs), collected at new diagnosis, from a patient treated with antithyroid drugs. These receptors were collected from a woman in her forties or fifties with Graves disease.

This chain links TRBV12-3 or TRBV12-4 with TRBJ2-2; D is unclear. The CDR3 sequence is 12 residues long. The ends were cut back, 7 bases at V and 4 bases at J, with 7 bases in the middle. This chain's CDR3 is CASTWTTGELFF. The CDR3, as DNA: TGTGCCAGCACCTGGACCACCGGGGAGCTGTTTTTT.

This clonotype was counted only a few times. V usage is TRBV6-2 or TRBV6-3 and J usage is TRBJ2-2, with D maybe TRBD1 (6 bases). This CDR3 is 15 amino acids long. Germline-derived CDR1 and CDR2 are MNHEY and SVGEGT. Trimming stripped 6 bases from V and 3 bases from J, with 14 bases between. The CDR3 region has the DNA TGTGCCAGCAGCCTACAGGGAGTGTACACCGGGGAGCTGTTTTTT. The encoded protein is CASSLQGVYTGELFF.

This clonotype was found a few times. The chain uses TRBV5-1 and TRBJ2-5; D unclear. Germline loops: CDR1 SGHRS, CDR2 YFSETQ. CDR3 length: 13 residues. Trimming stripped 3 bases from V and 0 bases from J, with 6 bases between. CDR3 DNA: TGCGCCAGCAGCTCCGACAACCAAGAGACCCAGTACTTC. The encoded protein is CASSSDNQETQYF. Full variable domain (rest looked up from reference TRBV5-1 and TRBJ2-5): KAGVTQTPRYLIKTRGQQVTLSCSPISGHRSVSWYQQTPGQGLQFLFEYFSETQRNKGNFPGRFSGRQFSNSRSEMNVSTLELGDSALYLCASSSDNQETQYFGPGTRLLVL.

The chain joins TRBV18 to TRBJ2-1; 8 bases agree with TRBD2. V shed 4 bases and J 9 bases; nucleotides not matched to a gene: 8. The CDR3 extends over 14 amino acids. Looked up from germline, CDR1 is KGHSH and CDR2 is LQKENI. CDR3 in amino acids: CASSRGGTGGEQFF. The CDR3 region has the DNA TGTGCCAGCTCACGCGGGGGGACCGGTGGTGAGCAGTTCTTC.

This clonotype came up many times. The CDR3 DNA sequence: TGTGCCAGCAGTTTAACCGAGGCCGGGGAGCTGTTTTTT. Translation: CASSLTEAGELFF. This chain connects TRBV12-3 or TRBV12-4 to TRBJ2-2; the D is unclear. V was cut by 2 bases and J by 6 bases, with 7 bases left in between. This CDR3 has 13 amino acids.

This clonotype was seen only a few times. The V and J genes are TRBV2 and TRBJ2-3; TRBD2 is a possible D gene (5 bases). The V gene's germline CDR1 is SNHLY and CDR2 FYNNEI. The CDR3 runs to 15 residues. V was trimmed by 9 bases and J by 6 bases, leaving 22 bases between them. The CDR3 spells CASSWMASTQDTQYF. The CDR3 DNA follows: TGTGCCAGTAGTTGGATGGCTAGCACACAGGATACGCAGTATTTT. Based on the CDR3 plus reference TRBV2 and TRBJ2-3, the full variable domain is EPEVTQTPSHQVTQMGQEVILRCVPISNHLYFYWYRQILGQKVEFLVSFYNNEISEKSEIFDDQFSVERPDGSNFTLKIRSTKLEDSAMYFCASSWMASTQDTQYFGPGTRLTVL.

The V call is TRBV3-1, the J call TRBJ2-2, with D perhaps TRBD2 (6 bases). CDR1 and CDR2 (germline): LGHDT, YNNKEL (reference sequence). CDR3 length: 17 residues. V was shortened by 3 bases and J by 3 bases, with 17 bases between the two germline ends. CDR3 nucleotide sequence: TGTGCCAGCAGCCAGAAAGCCTGGGACTTTTACACCGGGGAGCTGTTTTTT. Its translation: CASSQKAWDFYTGELFF.

The V and J genes are TRBV10-3 and TRBJ2-5; D is possibly TRBD2 (5 bases). Germline CDR1 ENHRY, CDR2 SYGVKD. With 0 bases removed from V and 5 bases from J, the gap between germline ends came to 10 bases. The CDR3 runs to 14 residues. Written as DNA, the CDR3 is TGTGCCATCAGTGAGTCGGAGGCCCGGGAGACCCAGTACTTC. This gives the protein CAISESEARETQYF.

J is TRBJ2-2 and V is TRBV10-2; no definite D call. Germline CDR1 and CDR2: WSHSY and SAAADI. The CDR3 has 17 amino acids. Trimming removed 0 bases at V and 3 bases at J, with 14 bases between. The CDR3 coding sequence is TGCGCCAGCAGTGAGTCGAGGCTAACGATCTACACCGGGGAGCTGTTTTTT. It encodes CASSESRLTIYTGELFF.

This chain uses TRBV9 with TRBJ2-1; 10 bases fit TRBD2. CDR1 and CDR2 (germline): SGDLS, YYNGEE. The J segment lost 8 bases and the V segment lost 4 bases, leaving 12 bases of the junction unmatched. The CDR3 is 16 residues long. The CDR3 loop is CASSHTSGVGLDEQFF. The CDR3 DNA reads as TGTGCCAGCAGCCATACTAGCGGGGTAGGTTTGGATGAGCAGTTCTTC.

This clonotype was counted many times. This chain uses TRBV28 with TRBJ1-2, with D perhaps TRBD1 (5 bases). Trimming shortened V by 6 bases and J by 4 bases, and 15 bases separated the two germline ends. The CDR3 length is 14 residues. The germline V gene has CDR1 MDHEN and CDR2 SYDVKM. CDR3 coding DNA: TGTGCCAGCAGCTTGATGAAACAGGCCTATGGCTACACCTTC. Encoded protein: CASSLMKQAYGYTF.

V usage is TRBV29-1 and J usage is TRBJ2-2; a weak D match, TRBD1 (5 bases). Germline V gene sequence: CDR1 SQVTM, CDR2 ANQGSEA. The CDR3 totals 14 residues. The CDR3, as DNA: TGCAGTTCTACAGGTTTTACGAACACCGGGGAGCTGTTTTTT. It translates to CSSTGFTNTGELFF.

This clonotype was counted ten times or more. V is TRBV6-2 or TRBV6-3 and J is TRBJ2-1; D might be TRBD2 (6 bases). The CDR3 is made up of 17 amino acids. Trimming stripped 6 bases from V and 1 base from J, with 19 bases between. CDR1 MNHEY and CDR2 SVGEGT come from the germline V gene. CDR3 sequence: CASSYTEGTVSYNEQFF. The CDR3 bases are TGTGCCAGCAGCTATACTGAAGGGACTGTTTCCTACAATGAGCAGTTCTTC.

This clonotype was counted only a few times. This rearrangement joins TRBV5-1 to TRBJ2-7, with a tentative D call TRBD2 (5 bases). The CDR3 loop spans 14 amino acids. Deletions cut 4 bases from V and 0 bases from J, with 11 bases between. Germline V CDR1 and CDR2: SGHRS, YFSETQ. CDR3 sequence (DNA): TGCGCCAGCAGCACAACCGGGAACTCCTACGAGCAGTACTTC. Translating gives CASSTTGNSYEQYF.

This clonotype was detected ten times or more. The chain employs TRBV9 and TRBJ1-3; D might be TRBD1 (6 bases). Germline V gene data show CDR1 as SGDLS and CDR2 as YYNGEE. V shed 7 bases and J shed 0 bases, with 20 bases lying between them. The CDR3 is 17 residues long. The CDR3 coding sequence is TGTGCCAGCTCGAGAGCGGGGGCATCCAACTCTGGAAACACCATATATTTT. Translation gives CASSRAGASNSGNTIYF.

This clonotype was found many times. The chain joins TRBV5-7 to TRBJ1-2; D might be TRBD1 (5 bases). TRBV5-7 is an open reading frame whose function is uncertain. Trimming removed 8 bases from V and 3 bases from J, with 14 bases in between. CDR3 length equals 13 residues. The CDR3 DNA sequence: TGTGCCAGTCCTCGGGGCACAGACTATGGCTACACCTTC. It codes for CASPRGTDYGYTF.

The sample holds a few counts of this clonotype. This sequence joins TRBV20-1 and TRBJ2-1; 7 bases align to TRBD2. CDR3 length: 11 residues. Germline CDR1 and CDR2: DFQATT and SNEGSKA (reference sequence). V was clipped by 5 bases and J by 7 bases; unmatched bases: 2. The CDR3 sequence is CSAGGVNEQFF. The CDR3 coding sequence is TGCAGTGCTGGGGGGGTTAATGAGCAGTTCTTC.

This chain uses TRBV7-9 with TRBJ1-2; D is ambiguous. CDR1 and CDR2 from the germline V gene are SEHNR and FQNEAQ (reference sequence). V lost 1 base to trimming and J lost 2 bases, with 11 bases between them. This CDR3 is 15 amino acids long. The CDR3 DNA reads TGTGCCAGCAGCTTAGTGTATGGACGGAACTATGGCTACACCTTC. This codes for CASSLVYGRNYGYTF.

This clonotype showed up just a few times. A much larger clone differs from this one at a single base, so this may be a read error. The chain's CDR3 is CASSLELGSVRYF. The CDR3 coding sequence is TGTGCCAGCAGCCTGGAACTCGGATCAGTTCGGTACTTC. This chain uses TRBV3-1 with TRBJ2-4; D gene uncertain. CDR3 size: 13 residues. The germline V and J ends were trimmed by 4 bases and 15 bases, with 19 bases remaining between them. Germline V CDR1 and CDR2: LGHDT, YNNKEL (reference sequence).

This clonotype was counted many times. The chain links TRBV13 to TRBJ1-1, with TRBD1 matching over 7 bases. CDR1 is PRHDT and CDR2 is FYEKMQ in the germline V gene (reference sequence). V trimming: 1 base; J trimming: 5 bases; junction bases outside the gene matches: 7. The CDR3 is 15 amino acids. The CDR3 DNA is TGTGCCAGCAGCTTAGAGAGGGGGCGCGGAACTGAAGCTTTCTTT. The encoded protein is CASSLERGRGTEAFF.

At least ten counts were recorded for this clonotype. The rearrangement uses TRBV7-8 and TRBJ2-5; 8 bases agree with TRBD1. The end of the DNA fits TRBJ2-1 better, so the J call may be wrong. The CDR3 is 15 amino acids. Germline V gives CDR1 SGHVS, CDR2 FQNEAQ. DNA for the CDR3: TGTGCCAGCAGCGTCGGGACAGGACCTTTTTATGAGCAGTTCTTC. The encoded protein is CASSVGTGPFYEQFF.

This clonotype occurred many times. The chain combines TRBV12-3 or TRBV12-4 with TRBJ2-3, with 8 bases aligning to TRBD2. This CDR3 is 14 amino acids long. J lost 2 bases, V lost 7 bases, and 5 bases had no gene match. CDR3 amino acids: CASTPGGFTDTQYF. The DNA for the CDR3 is TGTGCCAGCACACCGGGGGGGTTCACAGATACGCAGTATTTT.

This clonotype has ten or more counts. The V and J genes are TRBV12-3 or TRBV12-4 and TRBJ1-5; D unresolved. Deletions cut 3 bases from V and 7 bases from J, with 22 bases between. The length of the CDR3 is 17 residues. The CDR3 loop is CASSFHLDTTAIQPQHF. CDR3 nucleotides: TGTGCCAGCAGTTTCCACCTAGACACAACTGCGATACAGCCCCAGCATTTT.

This rearrangement joins TRBV29-1 to TRBJ1-2; the D is unclear. Germline-derived CDR1 and CDR2 are SQVTM and ANQGSEA. CDR3 length: 16 residues. Trimming took off 5 bases at V and 0 bases at J, with 19 bases between the two ends. This chain's CDR3 is CSVLPGPSQPNYGYTF. The CDR3 coding sequence is TGCAGCGTTCTTCCGGGCCCCTCTCAACCTAACTATGGCTACACCTTC.

As concerns this clonotype: This sequence may be a read error, since a much larger clone differs from it by one base. This sequence joins TRBV6-1 and TRBJ2-3; D remains ambiguous. Trimming stripped 7 bases from V and 5 bases from J, with 10 bases between. CDR3 length equals 12 residues. The germline V gene has CDR1 MNHNS and CDR2 SASEGT. CDR3: CASTRGVDTQYF. The CDR3 coding sequence is TGTGCCAGCACCCGTGGGGTAGATACGCAGTATTTT.

This sequence joins TRBV19 and TRBJ1-6; D ambiguous. The ends were cut back, 5 bases at V and 10 bases at J, with 12 bases in the middle. CDR1 is LNHDA and CDR2 is SQIVND in the germline V gene (reference sequence). CDR3 length: 13 residues. This chain's CDR3 is CASSGRSGSPLHF. The CDR3 nucleotides are TGTGCCAGTAGTGGAAGGTCCGGGTCACCCCTCCACTTT.

The CDR3 is CASRPGGGPYTGELFF. CDR3 in DNA: TGTGCCAGCAGACCAGGGGGGGGGCCATACACCGGGGAGCTGTTTTTT. The V and J genes are TRBV28 and TRBJ2-2; D may match TRBD1 or TRBD2 (7 bases each). The CDR3 length is 16 residues. The V gene lost 6 bases and the J gene lost 3 bases, with 17 bases spanning the gap. Germline V gives CDR1 MDHEN, CDR2 SYDVKM. Full variable domain (missing parts from reference TRBV28 and TRBJ2-2): DVKVTQSSRYLVKRTGEKVFLECVQDMDHENMFWYRQDPGLGLRLIYFSYDVKMKEKGDIPEGYSVSREKKERFSLILESASTNQTSMYLCASRPGGGPYTGELFFGEGSRLTVL.

At least ten counts were recorded for this clonotype. The V gene is TRBV10-3, the J gene TRBJ1-1, with D perhaps TRBD1 (6 bases). V dropped 2 bases and J dropped 7 bases, with 17 bases sitting between them. CDR3 length equals 15 residues. The germline V gene encodes CDR1 ENHRY and CDR2 SYGVKD. For the CDR3, the DNA is TGTGCCATCAGTGAGACCACAGCAGGGGTCGATGAAGCTTTCTTT. Translating gives CAISETTAGVDEAFF.